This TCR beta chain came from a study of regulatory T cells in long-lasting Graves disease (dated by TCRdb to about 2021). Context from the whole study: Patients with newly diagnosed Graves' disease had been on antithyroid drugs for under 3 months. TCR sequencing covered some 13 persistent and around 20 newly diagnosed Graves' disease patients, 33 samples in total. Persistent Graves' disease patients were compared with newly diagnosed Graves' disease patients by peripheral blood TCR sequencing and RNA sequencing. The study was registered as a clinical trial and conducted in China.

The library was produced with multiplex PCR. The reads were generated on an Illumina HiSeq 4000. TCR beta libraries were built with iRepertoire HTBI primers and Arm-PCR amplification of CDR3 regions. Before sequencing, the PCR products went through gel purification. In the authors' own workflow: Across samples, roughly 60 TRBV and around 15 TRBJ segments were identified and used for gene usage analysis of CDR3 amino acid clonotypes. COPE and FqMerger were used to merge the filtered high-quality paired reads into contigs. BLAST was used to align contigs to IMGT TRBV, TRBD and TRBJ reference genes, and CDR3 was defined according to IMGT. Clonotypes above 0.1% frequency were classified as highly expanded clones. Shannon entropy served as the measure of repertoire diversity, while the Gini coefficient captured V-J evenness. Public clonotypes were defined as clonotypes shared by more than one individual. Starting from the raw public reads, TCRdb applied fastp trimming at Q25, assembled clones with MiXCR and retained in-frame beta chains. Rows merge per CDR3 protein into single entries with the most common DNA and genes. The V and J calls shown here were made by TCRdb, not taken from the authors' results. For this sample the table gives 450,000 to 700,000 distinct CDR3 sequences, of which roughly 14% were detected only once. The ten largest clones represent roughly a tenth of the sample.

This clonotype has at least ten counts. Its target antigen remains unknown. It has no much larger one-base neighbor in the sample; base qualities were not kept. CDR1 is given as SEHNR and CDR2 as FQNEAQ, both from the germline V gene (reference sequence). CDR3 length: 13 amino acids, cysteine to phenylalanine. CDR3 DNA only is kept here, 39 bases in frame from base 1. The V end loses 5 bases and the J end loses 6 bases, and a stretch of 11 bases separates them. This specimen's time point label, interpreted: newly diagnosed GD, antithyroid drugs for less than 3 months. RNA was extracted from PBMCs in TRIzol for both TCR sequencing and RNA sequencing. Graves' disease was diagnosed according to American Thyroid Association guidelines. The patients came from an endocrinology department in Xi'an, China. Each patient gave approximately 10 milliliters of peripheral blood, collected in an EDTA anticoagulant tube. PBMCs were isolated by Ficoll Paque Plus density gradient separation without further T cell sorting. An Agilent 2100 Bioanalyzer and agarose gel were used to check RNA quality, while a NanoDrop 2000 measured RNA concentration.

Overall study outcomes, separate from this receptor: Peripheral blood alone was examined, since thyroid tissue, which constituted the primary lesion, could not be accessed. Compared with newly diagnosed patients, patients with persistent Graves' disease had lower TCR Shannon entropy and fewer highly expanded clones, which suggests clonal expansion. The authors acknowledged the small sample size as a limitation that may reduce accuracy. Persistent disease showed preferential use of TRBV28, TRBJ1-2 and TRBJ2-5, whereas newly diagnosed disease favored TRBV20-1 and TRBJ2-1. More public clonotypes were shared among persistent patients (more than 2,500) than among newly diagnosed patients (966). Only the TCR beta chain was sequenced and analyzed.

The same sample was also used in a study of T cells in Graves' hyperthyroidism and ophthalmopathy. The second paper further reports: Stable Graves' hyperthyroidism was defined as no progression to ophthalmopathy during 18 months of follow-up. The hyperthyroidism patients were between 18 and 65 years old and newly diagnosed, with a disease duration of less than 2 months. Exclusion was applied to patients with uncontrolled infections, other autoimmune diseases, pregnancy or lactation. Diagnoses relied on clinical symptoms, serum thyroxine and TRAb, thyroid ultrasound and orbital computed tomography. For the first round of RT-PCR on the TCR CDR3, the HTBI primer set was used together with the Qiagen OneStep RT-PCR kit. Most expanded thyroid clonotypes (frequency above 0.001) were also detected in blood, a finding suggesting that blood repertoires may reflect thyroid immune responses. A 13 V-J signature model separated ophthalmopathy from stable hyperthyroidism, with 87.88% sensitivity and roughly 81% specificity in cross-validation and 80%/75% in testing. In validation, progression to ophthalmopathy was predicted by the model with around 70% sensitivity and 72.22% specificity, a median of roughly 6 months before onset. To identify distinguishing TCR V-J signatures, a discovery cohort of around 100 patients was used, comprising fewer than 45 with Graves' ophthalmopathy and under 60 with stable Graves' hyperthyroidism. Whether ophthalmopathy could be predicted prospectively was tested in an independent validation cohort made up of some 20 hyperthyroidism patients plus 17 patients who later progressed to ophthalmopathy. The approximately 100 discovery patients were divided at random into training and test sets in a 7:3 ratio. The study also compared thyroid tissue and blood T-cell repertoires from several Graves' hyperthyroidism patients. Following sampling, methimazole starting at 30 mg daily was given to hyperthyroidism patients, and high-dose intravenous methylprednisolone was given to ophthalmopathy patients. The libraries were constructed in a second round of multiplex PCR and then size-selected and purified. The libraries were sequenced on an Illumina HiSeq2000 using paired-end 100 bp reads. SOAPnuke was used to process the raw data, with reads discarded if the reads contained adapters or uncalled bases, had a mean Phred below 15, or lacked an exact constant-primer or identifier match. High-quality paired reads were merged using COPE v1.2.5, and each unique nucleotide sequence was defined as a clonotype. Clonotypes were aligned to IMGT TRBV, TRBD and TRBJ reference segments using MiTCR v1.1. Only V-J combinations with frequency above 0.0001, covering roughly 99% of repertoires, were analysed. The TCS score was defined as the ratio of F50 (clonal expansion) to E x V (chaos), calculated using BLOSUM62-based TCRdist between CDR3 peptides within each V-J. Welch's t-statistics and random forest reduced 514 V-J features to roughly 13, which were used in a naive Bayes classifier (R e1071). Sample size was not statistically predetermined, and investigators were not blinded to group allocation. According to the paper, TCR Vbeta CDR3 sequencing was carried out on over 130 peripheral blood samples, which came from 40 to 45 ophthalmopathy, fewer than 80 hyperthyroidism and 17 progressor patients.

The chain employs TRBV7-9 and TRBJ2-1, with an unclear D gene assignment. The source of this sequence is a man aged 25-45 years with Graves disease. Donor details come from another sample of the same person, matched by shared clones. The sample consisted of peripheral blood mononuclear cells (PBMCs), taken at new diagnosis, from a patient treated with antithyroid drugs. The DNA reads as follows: TGTGCCAGCAGCCCTGACGTCATCAATGAGCAGTTCTTC. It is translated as CASSPDVINEQFF.